The 3 T cell receptor beta chains reported below all come from one sample, sequenced in a study of PD-1 blockade in classical Hodgkin lymphoma (dated by TCRdb to about 2020). Library generation was performed with the immunoSEQ multiplex PCR assay. TCRdb mirrors the immuneACCESS table, restricted to in-frame sequences. Some clones are absent from its copies; in checked studies, under half trace to an unresolved V gene, and the reason for the others is unknown. Within this sample are tens of thousands of clones, with less than 95% of them counted one time only. The ten top clones hold 10% of the sample. In the paper's terms, the time point label means: cycle 4 day 1 (C4D1), after less than seven weeks of nivolumab. Every trial patient had relapsed after autologous stem cell transplantation, and cohorts A, B and C differed in prior brentuximab vedotin exposure. The starting material was peripheral blood mononuclear cells (PBMCs), obtained before the fourth cycle of nivolumab. The origin of the receptors is a human donor with classical Hodgkin lymphoma.

The gene calls are TRBV10-1 and TRBJ2-7; D gene uncertain. Per the germline V gene, CDR1 is WNHNN and CDR2 is SYGVQD (reference sequence). The length of the CDR3 is 16 residues. With 0 bases removed from V and 3 bases from J, the gap between germline ends came to 15 bases. CDR3 region: CASSESRQSQVYEQYF. In DNA, the CDR3 is TGCGCCAGCAGTGAGTCGCGGCAGAGTCAAGTCTACGAGCAGTACTTC.

The chain carries TRBV25-1 and TRBJ2-5; the D gene is possibly TRBD1 (6 bases). V was shortened by 8 bases and J by 4 bases, with 11 bases between the two germline ends. The germline CDR1 and CDR2 sequences are MGHDK and SYGVNS. The CDR3 runs to 12 residues. In nucleotides, the CDR3 is TGTGCCAGCGGAACAGGGCGAGAGACCCAGTACTTC. This sequence encodes CASGTGRETQYF.

CDR3 protein: CASGLVIGQGLNYGYTF. CDR3 in DNA: TGTGCTAGTGGTTTGGTAATTGGCCAGGGGCTTAACTATGGCTACACCTTC. V gene TRBV12-5 combines with J gene TRBJ1-2; D is perhaps TRBD1 (6 bases). Trimming took off 0 bases at V and 1 base at J, with 15 bases between the two ends. Looked up from germline, CDR1 is LGHNT and CDR2 is FRNRAP. The CDR3 length is 17 residues.